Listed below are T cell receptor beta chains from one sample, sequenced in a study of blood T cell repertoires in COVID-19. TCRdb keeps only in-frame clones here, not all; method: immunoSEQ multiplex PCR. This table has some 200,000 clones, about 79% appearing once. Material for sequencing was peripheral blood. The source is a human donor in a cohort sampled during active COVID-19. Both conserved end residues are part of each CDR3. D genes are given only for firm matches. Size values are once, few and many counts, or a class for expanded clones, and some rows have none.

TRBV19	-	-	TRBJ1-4	TGTGCCAGTAGAAGACGGGGGGGTAGGGTTGTGGTCGATGAAAAACTGTTTTTT	CASRRRGGRVVVDEKLFF
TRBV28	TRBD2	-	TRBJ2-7	TGTGCCAGCAGCCCAACTAGCGGGGGTCCCTACGAGCAGTACTTC	CASSPTSGGPYEQYF
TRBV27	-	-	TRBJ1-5	TGTGCCAGCAGTACACAGGACACGCAGCCCCAGCATTTT	CASSTQDTQPQHF
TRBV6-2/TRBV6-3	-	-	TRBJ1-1	TGTGCCAGCAGTTTGGTCCACGGGACTGAAGCTTTCTTT	CASSLVHGTEAFF
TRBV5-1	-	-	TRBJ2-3	TGCGCCAGCAGCCCGGGCGGGCTAGCGAACACAGATACGCAGTATTTT	CASSPGGLANTDTQYF
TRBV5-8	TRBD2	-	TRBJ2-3	TGTGCCAGCAGCTTGGGAGGTAGCGGGAGCCTCACAGATACGCAGTATTTT	CASSLGGSGSLTDTQYF
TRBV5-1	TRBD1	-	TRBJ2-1	TGCGCCAGCAGCATAGGACAGGGGGGTGGCGATGAGCAGTTCTTC	CASSIGQGGGDEQFF
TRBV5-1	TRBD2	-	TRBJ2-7	TGCGCCAGCAGCTGGACTAGCGGTTACGAGCAGTACTTC	CASSWTSGYEQYF
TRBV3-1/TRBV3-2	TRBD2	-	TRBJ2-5	TGTGCCAGCAGCCATCTAGCGGGAGCAGAGACCCAGTACTTC	CASSHLAGAETQYF
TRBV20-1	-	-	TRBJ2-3	TGCAGTGCTAGTTCCGGGAGATTCACAGATACGCAGTATTTT	CSASSGRFTDTQYF
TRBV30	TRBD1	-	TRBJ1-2	TGTGCCTGGAGAAGGGGGCAGGGGGGTAACTATGGCTACACCTTC	CAWRRGQGGNYGYTF
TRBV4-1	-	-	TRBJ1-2	TGCGCCAGCAGCCAAGATTTTAACAGGGTGGGAGGCTACACCTTC	CASSQDFNRVGGYTF
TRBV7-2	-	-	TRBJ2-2	TGTGCCAGCAGCTTATTGCGACTAGTCCCCGGGGAGCTGTTTTTT	CASSLLRLVPGELFF
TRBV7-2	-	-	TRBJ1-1	TGTGCCAGCAGCCATCCCGGCACTGAAGCTTTCTTT	CASSHPGTEAFF
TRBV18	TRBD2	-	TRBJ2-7	TGTGCCAGCTCACCAAGCCTAGCGGGAGGGTACGAGCAGTACTTC	CASSPSLAGGYEQYF
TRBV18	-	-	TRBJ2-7	TGTGCCAGCTCACCCCGCGGGCTGGGAGCGACCGAGCAGTACTTC	CASSPRGLGATEQYF
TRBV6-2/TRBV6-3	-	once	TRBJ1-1	TGTGCCAGCAGTTACTCGGGGCAGGGGTTGCCCACTGAAGCTTTCTTT	CASSYSGQGLPTEAFF
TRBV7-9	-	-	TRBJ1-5	TGTGCCAGCAGCGAAGCCGGGATCTATCAGCCCCAGCATTTT	CASSEAGIYQPQHF
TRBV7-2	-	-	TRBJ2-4	TGTGCCAGCAGCCCCGGGTCTCTAGCCAAAAACATTCAGTACTTC	CASSPGSLAKNIQYF
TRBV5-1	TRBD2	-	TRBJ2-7	TGCGCCAGCAGCTTGGCCGGCGGGAGGGCTAAGGAGCAGTACTTC	CASSLAGGRAKEQYF
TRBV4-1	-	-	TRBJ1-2	TGCGCCAGCAGCCATGTCCAGGGGTCTGGCTACACCTTC	CASSHVQGSGYTF
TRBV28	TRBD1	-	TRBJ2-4	TGTGCCAGCAGCCAATACAGGGGCATAGCCAAAAACATTCAGTACTTC	CASSQYRGIAKNIQYF
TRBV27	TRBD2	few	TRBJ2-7	TGTGCCAGCAGTCTAAATGCTCCTAGCGGGAGGACCGCCTACGAGCAGTACTTC	CASSLNAPSGRTAYEQYF
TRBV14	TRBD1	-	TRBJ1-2	TGTGCCAGCAGCCAAGACTGGACAGGGGGTGGCTACACCTTC	CASSQDWTGGGYTF
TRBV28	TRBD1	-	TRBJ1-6	TGTGCCAGCAGCGGACAGGTTAATTCACCCCTCCACTTT	CASSGQVNSPLHF
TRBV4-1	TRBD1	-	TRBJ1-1	TGCGCCAGCAGCCAAGACCTCAGGGGGGACACTGAAGCTTTCTTT	CASSQDLRGDTEAFF